These 20 T cell receptor beta chains were all obtained from the same sample, sequenced in a study of cytomegalovirus exposure and HLA in healthy donors (dated by TCRdb to about 2017). Libraries were constructed by the immunoSEQ multiplex PCR assay. A mixture of 60 forward primers for TCR Vbeta segments and 13 reverse primers for TCR Jbeta segments was used in the multiplex PCR. TCRdb took over this immuneACCESS table, retaining in-frame rearrangements with V and J assigned. Such tables are incomplete; in checked studies, under half of the missing clones stem from an unresolved V gene, and the remainder is unexplained. Recorded for this sample are about 140,000 clones; about 9.2% of them occurred a single time. The ten biggest clones cover over 6.5% of the sample. Sequencing input: PBMCs. The receptors stem from a woman aged 40 to 55 in good health and CMV-seropositive.

The V gene is TRBV11-2, the J gene TRBJ2-1; tentative D call: TRBD2 (6 bases). Per germline, CDR1 SGHAT and CDR2 FQNNGV. This CDR3 contains 14 residues. The V and J ends lost 7 bases and 3 bases respectively, with 13 bases between them. CDR3 sequence: CASNLGGSYNEQFF. The CDR3 bases are TGTGCCAGCAACCTAGGAGGGAGCTACAATGAGCAGTTCTTC.

This clone was counted a few times. The V gene is TRBV7-9, the J gene TRBJ1-4; D is possibly TRBD1 (6 bases). The CDR3 contains 15 residues. Looked up from germline, CDR1 is SEHNR and CDR2 is FQNEAQ (reference sequence). The ends were cut back, 5 bases at V and 0 bases at J, with 10 bases in the middle. In DNA form, the CDR3 reads TGTGCCAGCAGCGGACAGTACTCAACTAATGAAAAACTGTTTTTT. It encodes CASSGQYSTNEKLFF.

This clone was seen a handful of times. The chain has TRBV14 and TRBJ1-1; D unresolved. Trimming left V 0 bases short and J 7 bases short, with 9 bases between. CDR3 length: 13 residues. Germline V gives CDR1 SGHDN, CDR2 FVKESK. This CDR3 reads CASSQDQSFEAFF. In nucleotides, the CDR3 is TGTGCCAGCAGCCAAGATCAGTCATTTGAAGCTTTCTTT.

This clone was picked up a small number of times. J is TRBJ2-3 and V is TRBV2, with D perhaps matching TRBD2 (5 bases). This CDR3 is built from 14 residues. Trimming removed 1 base at V and 2 bases at J, with 7 bases between. The germline gives CDR1 SNHLY, CDR2 FYNNEI. As DNA, the CDR3 is TGTGCCAGCAGTGAAGGACTAATCACAGATACGCAGTATTTT. Translation: CASSEGLITDTQYF. The complete variable domain, with remaining parts taken from reference TRBV2 and TRBJ2-3, reads EPEVTQTPSHQVTQMGQEVILRCVPISNHLYFYWYRQILGQKVEFLVSFYNNEISEKSEIFDDQFSVERPDGSNFTLKIRSTKLEDSAMYFCASSEGLITDTQYFGPGTRLTVL.

Concerning this clone itself: Compared with germline, one end of the junction differs, possibly owing to a read error. The chain carries TRBV4-3 and TRBJ2-7; D gene uncertain. CDR1 is LGHNA, CDR2 YSLEER, per germline. The CDR3 extends over 14 amino acids. CDR3 DNA sequence: TGCGCCAGCAGACAAGTACGCCAGTCCTACGAGCAGTACTTC. It translates to CASRQVRQSYEQYF.

This clone has only a few counts. The gene calls are TRBV4-2 and TRBJ2-7; TRBD2 aligns across 9 bases. After removal of 1 base from V and 3 bases from J, the junction contained 4 bases not matched to a gene. The V gene's germline CDR1 is LGHNA and CDR2 YNFKEQ. The length of the CDR3 is 15 residues. CDR3 in amino acids: CASSQGLAGLYEQYF. The DNA for the CDR3 is TGTGCCAGCAGCCAAGGGCTAGCGGGGCTCTACGAGCAGTACTTC.

The chain employs TRBV5-1 and TRBJ2-1; TRBD2 is a possible D gene (6 bases). This CDR3 contains 15 residues. V gave up 4 bases and J gave up 7 bases, with 18 bases separating them. Germline loops: CDR1 SGHRS, CDR2 YFSETQ. The CDR3 region has the DNA TGCGCCAGCAGCACCGGGACTCCCCCGGTGAATGAGCAGTTCTTC. This codes for CASSTGTPPVNEQFF.

V and J are TRBV29-1 and TRBJ2-4, with 8 positions matching TRBD1. V shed 6 bases and J 2 bases; nucleotides not matched to a gene: 15. The V gene's germline CDR1 is SQVTM and CDR2 ANQGSEA. The CDR3 totals 17 residues. The CDR3 DNA reads as TGCAGCGTCGTAGCCTTGGACAGGGAGCTATCCAAAAACATTCAGTACTTC. It translates to CSVVALDRELSKNIQYF.

J is TRBJ1-2 and V is TRBV10-3, with a weak D call TRBD1 (6 bases). CDR1 is ENHRY and CDR2 is SYGVKD in the germline V gene. This CDR3 comprises 15 residues. V was clipped by 3 bases and J by 3 bases, with 14 bases between them. Here the CDR3 reads CAISDPGRGDYGYTF. CDR3 bases: TGTGCCATCAGTGACCCGGGGAGGGGGGACTATGGCTACACCTTC.

V and J are TRBV7-9 and TRBJ1-1; TRBD1 agrees at 7 bases. Trimming took 0 bases from V and 7 from J; bases not matched to a gene: 2. CDR1 and CDR2 (germline): SEHNR, FQNEAQ (reference sequence). The CDR3 is 13 residues long. CDR3 coding DNA: TGTGCCAGCAGCTTAGCAGGGGGCAATGAAGCTTTCTTT. This translates into CASSLAGGNEAFF.

This clone was observed a handful of times. The V call is TRBV7-2, the J call TRBJ2-3; 12 bases map to TRBD2. Germline V gene sequence: CDR1 SGHTA, CDR2 FQGNSA. The CDR3 consists of 14 residues. J gave up 11 bases and V 5 bases, and 8 bases lay outside the gene matches. CDR3 sequence (DNA): TGTGCCAGCAGCCCGACTAGCGGGGGCCCTAGGCAGTATTTT. Translating it yields CASSPTSGGPRQYF.

The gene calls are TRBV29-1 and TRBJ1-1; 7 nucleotides align to TRBD1. Germline-derived CDR1 and CDR2 are SQVTM and ANQGSEA. V was clipped by 7 bases and J by 2 bases; unmatched bases: 7. This CDR3 has 13 amino acids. Here the CDR3 DNA reads TGCAGCGCTAAGGGACAGTTCAACACTGAAGCTTTCTTT. Translation: CSAKGQFNTEAFF. Using reference TRBV29-1 and TRBJ1-1 for the parts outside the CDR3, the full variable domain is SAVISQKPSRDICQRGTSLTIQCQVDSQVTMMFWYRQQPGQSLTLIATANQGSEATYESGFVIDKFPISRPNLTFSTLTVSNMSPEDSSIYLCSAKGQFNTEAFFGQGTRLTVV.

For this clone: One junction end disagrees with the germline gene, perhaps due to a read error. This sample also contains other DNA sequences that code for the same CDR3. The chain carries TRBV25-1 and TRBJ1-6; D gene ambiguous. This CDR3 spans 16 amino acids. CDR1 is MGHDK and CDR2 is SYGVNS in the germline V gene. The CDR3 loop is CASRDADRGYNSPLHF. The CDR3, as DNA: TGTGCCAGCAGGGACGCGGACCGGGGTTATAATTCCCCCCTCCACTTT.

Turning to this clone: With a far larger clone one base away, a read error is the likely cause. The V and J genes are TRBV29-1 and TRBJ1-1, with 10 bases matching TRBD1. CDR3 length equals 16 residues. The V gene's germline CDR1 is SQVTM and CDR2 ANQGSEA. The J segment lost 4 bases and the V segment lost 5 bases, leaving 13 bases of the junction unmatched. The DNA for the CDR3 is TGCAGCGTTTGGGGCGGCGGGACAGGGGCGACCACTGAAGCTTTCTTT. Translated: CSVWGGGTGATTEAFF.

This clone occurred a few times. This chain joins TRBV27 and TRBJ2-3; TRBD1 matches at 8 bases. The J segment lost 5 bases and the V segment lost 8 bases, leaving 15 bases of the junction unmatched. CDR1 and CDR2 from the germline V gene are MNHEY and SMNVEV (reference sequence). This CDR3 spans 16 amino acids. In nucleotides, the CDR3 is TGTGCCAGCGGTACCTGGACAGGGCCGTACGAAGATACGCAGTATTTT. It encodes CASGTWTGPYEDTQYF.

This clone has more than one count but fewer than ten. The genes are TRBV6-5 and TRBJ2-1; 8 bases agree with TRBD2. J gave up 8 bases and V 4 bases, and 10 bases lay outside the gene matches. There are 15 residues in the CDR3. The germline gives CDR1 MNHEY, CDR2 SVGAGI. In DNA form, the CDR3 reads TGTGCCAGCAGTTTGTTGGGACTAGGGTCAGATGAGCAGTTCTTC. Protein sequence: CASSLLGLGSDEQFF.

Concerning this clone: Its ends do not fully match the called genes, so a read error is possible. V is TRBV11-3 and J is TRBJ2-3, with a possible D match to TRBD1 (5 bases). Germline-derived CDR1 and CDR2 are SGHNT and YENEEA. This CDR3 has 14 amino acids. DNA for the CDR3: TGTGCCAGCAGCTCTAGGATAGGGGCGAGCACAGTGAGTTTT. It translates to CASSSRIGASTVSF.

The rearrangement joins TRBV2 to TRBJ2-5; D perhaps matches TRBD2 (5 bases). Trimming cost V 6 bases and J 6 bases, with 11 bases left between them. The CDR3 sequence is 12 residues long. Looked up from germline, CDR1 is SNHLY and CDR2 is FYNNEI. CDR3 DNA sequence: TGTGCCAGCAGGGCAGGCGGGCAGACCCAGTACTTC. Residues: CASRAGGQTQYF. The whole variable domain, filled in from reference TRBV2 and TRBJ2-5, reads EPEVTQTPSHQVTQMGQEVILRCVPISNHLYFYWYRQILGQKVEFLVSFYNNEISEKSEIFDDQFSVERPDGSNFTLKIRSTKLEDSAMYFCASRAGGQTQYFGPGTRLLVL.

This chain links TRBV29-1 with TRBJ2-5; 13 bases agree with TRBD2. Trimming took 4 bases from V and 6 from J; bases not matched to a gene: 5. CDR1 and CDR2 from the germline V gene are SQVTM and ANQGSEA. The CDR3 has 14 residues. The CDR3, as DNA: TGCAGCGTTGTAGGACTAGCGGGGGATAAGACCCAGTACTTC. Translated: CSVVGLAGDKTQYF.

This clone was counted a few times. This sequence joins TRBV9 and TRBJ2-4; 9 nucleotides match TRBD2. Per the germline V gene, CDR1 is SGDLS and CDR2 is YYNGEE. V lost 3 bases and J lost 0; bases outside the gene matches: 1. The CDR3 contains 15 residues. The CDR3 DNA reads as TGTGCCAGCAGCGATAGCGGGAGAGCCAAAAACATTCAGTACTTC. This encodes CASSDSGRAKNIQYF.